These T cell receptor beta chains were read from a single sample in a study of T cell repertoires in cytomegalovirus infection. In TCRdb, the reads were re-called with MiXCR into one record per CDR3 protein. The sample consists of about 530,000 distinct CDR3 sequences, about 26% of them appearing once. The sequencing input was PBMCs. The receptors here all came from a human donor in good health (CMV status not recorded). Some clones in this sample may be carry-over from other donors' samples. Both conserved end residues are part of each CDR3. The D gene is left open where the match is weak. Only some rows state a clone size, as once, few, many or a class for expanded clones.

v_call	j_call	d_call	cdr3_length	clone_size	cdr3_nt	cdr3_aa
TRBV19	TRBJ2-1	.	17	.	TGTGCCAGTAGTCCGTCCCCGGGTAGGAATTCCTACAATGAGCAGTTCTTC	CASSPSPGRNSYNEQFF
TRBV24-1	TRBJ1-2	.	16	.	TGTGCCACCAGTGCCGGGGATGGAGGGAGTAACTATGGCTACACCTTC	CATSAGDGGSNYGYTF
TRBV10-3	TRBJ2-1	.	12	.	TGTGCCATCAGCGGGAGTGCCTATGAGCAGTTCTTC	CAISGSAYEQFF
TRBV5-1	TRBJ1-1	TRBD1	14	.	TGCGCCAGCAGCTTTTGGACAGGGAGCACTGAAGCTTTCTTT	CASSFWTGSTEAFF
TRBV20-1	TRBJ1-1	.	13	once	TGCAGTGCGAGGACCTACGCTCGCACTGAAGCTTTCTTT	CSARTYARTEAFF
TRBV7-2	TRBJ1-5	TRBD1	14	many	TGTGCCAGCAGCTTAACACAGGGGAATCAGCCCCAGCATTTT	CASSLTQGNQPQHF
TRBV20-1	TRBJ1-2	TRBD1	20	few	TGCAGTGCTAGGGTTTCTGGGGGACAGGATAGAAATACCGATAACTATGGCTACACCTTC	CSARVSGGQDRNTDNYGYTF
TRBV19	TRBJ2-2	.	15	few	TGTGCCAGTAGTATCGCGAACGGGGTCGCCGGGGAGCTGTTTTTT	CASSIANGVAGELFF
TRBV7-9	TRBJ2-2	TRBD2	16	many	TGTGCCAGCAGCTTCCTGAGCGGGACGAACACCGGGGAGCTGTTTTTT	CASSFLSGTNTGELFF
TRBV19	TRBJ2-3	.	15	.	TGTGCCAGTAGTATCACGGGGCTTAGCACAGATACGCAGTATTTT	CASSITGLSTDTQYF
TRBV5-5	TRBJ2-3	TRBD1	17	.	TGTGCCAGCAGCCAAATCGGGACAGGGGGAAGCACAGATACGCAGTATTTT	CASSQIGTGGSTDTQYF
TRBV6-2/TRBV6-3	TRBJ2-4	.	14	few	TGTGCCAGCAGTTACGCAGGGGCCATAAACATTCAGTACTTC	CASSYAGAINIQYF
TRBV3-1	TRBJ2-2	TRBD2	16	.	TGTGCCAGCAGCCAAGCGGGCGGGGGGAACACCGGGGAGCTGTTTTTT	CASSQAGGGNTGELFF
TRBV12-3/TRBV12-4	TRBJ1-2	.	17	few	TGTGCCAGCAGTTTAGGCGTAGGATTATTCGGGAAGACTGGCTACACCTTC	CASSLGVGLFGKTGYTF
TRBV7-2	TRBJ1-1	.	16	many	TGTGCCAGCAGCTTAGTGTTATCCAGGGTGAACACTGAAGCTTTCTTT	CASSLVLSRVNTEAFF
TRBV7-8	TRBJ2-7	TRBD1	20	many	TGTGCCAGCAGCTCGCAAACCGGGACAGGGAGGTTTGGGATCCAGGTCGAGCAGTACTTC	CASSSQTGTGRFGIQVEQYF
TRBV7-7	TRBJ2-3	TRBD2	16	many	TGTGCTAGCAGCTTACGCGCGGGAGGTTTCGCAGATACGCAGTATTTT	CASSLRAGGFADTQYF
TRBV7-2	TRBJ1-5	TRBD1	16	many	TGTGCCAGCAGCTTAGGGGACAGGACTAACGATCAGCCCCAGCATTTT	CASSLGDRTNDQPQHF
TRBV27	TRBJ2-5	.	14	.	TGTGCCAGCAGTTTATCTTTTGGGTGGGAGACCCAGTACTTC	CASSLSFGWETQYF
TRBV2	TRBJ2-2	.	14	once	TGTGCCAGCAAAGGGGACTTTAACACCGGGGAGCTGTTTTTT	CASKGDFNTGELFF
TRBV7-2	TRBJ2-1	TRBD2	16	many	TGTGCCAGCAGCTTGGGGACTAGCGAGAGTTACAATGAGCAGTTCTTC	CASSLGTSESYNEQFF
TRBV29-1	TRBJ2-7	TRBD1	13	.	TGCAGCGTTGAGGGACAGGGGTTCTACGAGCAGTACTTC	CSVEGQGFYEQYF
TRBV12-3/TRBV12-4	TRBJ1-1	.	11	few	TGTGCCAGCACCGAGAACACTGAAGCTTTCTTT	CASTENTEAFF
TRBV10-3	TRBJ2-1	TRBD2	16	few	TGTGCCATCAGTGTTTCGGCTAGCGGCTCCTACAATGAGCAGTTCTTC	CAISVSASGSYNEQFF
TRBV11-2	TRBJ1-1	.	15	many	TGTGCCAGCAGCTTAACCCCCACGGGGAACACTGAAGCTTTCTTT	CASSLTPTGNTEAFF
TRBV6-2/TRBV6-3	TRBJ2-3	TRBD2	15	.	TGTGCCAGCAGAACCGGGACTAGCGGTTTAGATACGCAGTATTTT	CASRTGTSGLDTQYF
TRBV12-3/TRBV12-4	TRBJ1-1	TRBD1	16	once	TGTGCCAGCAACCTAGACACTACAGGGGGAGATACTGAAGCTTTCTTT	CASNLDTTGGDTEAFF
TRBV29-1	TRBJ2-5	.	12	few	TGCAGCGTTGTAGTGTCGGGAGAGACCCAGTACTTC	CSVVVSGETQYF
TRBV28	TRBJ2-2	TRBD1	17	.	TGTGCCAGCAGACTTTCCCCGGGACAGAAGAACACCGGGGAGCTGTTTTTT	CASRLSPGQKNTGELFF
TRBV28	TRBJ1-2	.	14	few	TGTGCCAGCAGTTTAACGGGTAGTAACTATGGCTACACCTTC	CASSLTGSNYGYTF
TRBV7-2	TRBJ2-5	TRBD2	19	many	TGTGCCAGCAGCTTGAGTCAGAGACTAGCGGGAGGCGCGGGAGAGACCCAGTACTTC	CASSLSQRLAGGAGETQYF
TRBV28	TRBJ1-5	.	14	.	TGTGCCAACAGTTTTCAGGGAAGCAATCAGCCCCAGCATTTT	CANSFQGSNQPQHF
TRBV11-2	TRBJ2-2	TRBD2	15	.	TGTGCCAGCAGCTCCTTAGCGGGAGGGTCCAGGGAGCTGTTTTTT	CASSSLAGGSRELFF